This TCR beta chain appears in the sequencing data of a study of CD8 T cells in Susac syndrome. In this sample, this clonotype turned up a few times. This CDR3 has 12 residues. Looked up from germline, CDR1 is SEHNR and CDR2 is FQNEAQ (reference sequence). The V end was cut by 8 bases, the J end by 2 bases, with 9 bases between. TCR beta sequences were obtained from blood CD8+ and CD4+ T cells. When the RNA was reverse transcribed, random hexamers were used with an input of about 0.45 to 1 ug. TCRdb fed the immunoSEQ multiplex PCR reads into MiXCR, producing one record per CDR3 protein. The repertoire has some 170,000 distinct CDR3 sequences, roughly 94% of them found once; the top ten carry about 0.094%.

The chain uses TRBV7-9 and TRBJ1-2; D gene uncertain. The sample taken for sequencing was CD4+ T cells from PBMCs. This TCR was recovered from a human donor with multiple sclerosis. The CDR3 loop is CASVDTNYGYTF. The CDR3 region has the DNA TGTGCCAGCGTAGATACGAACTATGGCTACACCTTC.